This TCR beta chain was identified during a study of blood T cells in healthy people across ages. Study as a whole: There was about one barcoded beta molecule captured by template switching per two T cells.

Findings and caveats of the study: Diversity estimates from one million T cells were considered underestimates.

Using a J-beta primer mix together with a sample-barcoded 5' primer, a second PCR was run for roughly 6 to 12 cycles. TCRdb used MiXCR to reprocess the 5' RACE reads, holding one entry per CDR3 protein. The data contain 580,000 or so distinct CDR3 sequences, 45% to 55% of them singletons. This clonotype was observed a few times. Its antigen is not known. Material for sequencing was blood. This sequence was found in a man at least 80 years old in good health.

The CDR3 sequence is CASSLVAGGDTQYF. The CDR3 DNA follows: TGTGCCAGCAGCTTAGTGGCAGGGGGAGATACGCAGTATTTT. This sequence joins TRBV7-2 and TRBJ2-3; 7 bases align to TRBD1. The CDR3 runs to 14 residues. The ends lost 1 base at V and 5 bases at J; junction bases unmatched: 3. The V gene's germline CDR1 is SGHTA and CDR2 FQGNSA.